The clone carrying this T cell receptor beta chain was counted a few times. Its cognate antigen is unknown. This record comes from a study of T cell repertoires in cytomegalovirus infection. For the study at large: Both CMV infection and a matching HLA type were indicated by public TCR beta signatures.

This CDR3 comprises 13 residues. The germline gives CDR1 ENHRY, CDR2 SYGVKD. V was pared by 6 bases and J by 0 bases, with 6 bases between. TCRdb ran MiXCR on the reads and lists one entry per CDR3 protein. The sample includes more than 300,000 distinct CDR3 sequences, nearly 35% of them seen just once. Study outcomes and limitations: HLA-C-restricted CMV clonotypes gave the most frequent clonotype in two of eight donors.

The chain has TRBV10-3 and TRBJ2-1; TRBD2 might be the D (5 bases). The sequencing used cultured PBMCs, collected from culture after CMV antigen stimulation. The sequence derives from a human donor in good health (CMV status not recorded). Some clones in this sample may be carry-over from other donors' samples. The CDR3: CAIRADSYNEQFF. The CDR3 DNA follows: TGTGCCATCAGAGCGGACTCCTACAATGAGCAGTTCTTC.